These T cell receptor beta chains were read from a single sample in a study of human T cells and chemical hapten exposure. Using its own MiXCR run on the RACE reads, TCRdb lists one record per CDR3 protein. The sample gives about 80,000 distinct CDR3 sequences, around 9.4% of which show up once; about 1.7% is in the top ten. Sample: whole blood. The source of these receptors is a female donor in good health. Some clones in this sample may be carry-over from other donors' samples. Each CDR3 is given without its conserved first and last residue. Fields, in order: V gene, clone size, CDR3 length, CDR3 protein. Clone size is stated in some rows and not others, as once, few, many or a class when expanded.

v_gene: TRBV7-8
abundance: -
len: 12
CDR3aa: ASSMATVSYEQY

v_gene: TRBV7-2
abundance: many
len: 12
CDR3aa: ASSLDKSYYGYT

v_gene: TRBV4-2
abundance: many
len: 17
CDR3aa: ASSQEARPGGGSADTQY

v_gene: TRBV29-1
abundance: -
len: 12
CDR3aa: SGAGGGAGTEAF

v_gene: TRBV29-1
abundance: many
len: 8
CDR3aa: SVEYKTQY

v_gene: TRBV7-9
abundance: -
len: 12
CDR3aa: ASSISDRGFEQY

v_gene: TRBV28
abundance: few
len: 13
CDR3aa: ASTPGPSNNQPQH

v_gene: TRBV9
abundance: few
len: 14
CDR3aa: ASSVGPDRETSPLH

v_gene: TRBV7-9
abundance: few
len: 14
CDR3aa: ASSLYLAGAYNEQF

v_gene: TRBV3-1
abundance: many
len: 12
CDR3aa: ASSFRQDNTEAF

v_gene: TRBV5-4
abundance: -
len: 10
CDR3aa: ASSYRLGEQY

v_gene: TRBV20-1
abundance: few
len: 12
CDR3aa: STGGQGLDSPLH

v_gene: TRBV5-1
abundance: few
len: 10
CDR3aa: ASSLTDSPLH

v_gene: TRBV3-1
abundance: -
len: 13
CDR3aa: ASRLRQGVGTEAF

v_gene: TRBV10-3
abundance: -
len: 12
CDR3aa: AISPRSSTDTQY

v_gene: TRBV12-3/TRBV12-4
abundance: many
len: 16
CDR3aa: ASRQFILGGTGVNEQY

v_gene: TRBV24-1
abundance: few
len: 14
CDR3aa: ATSEGLAGSTDTQY

v_gene: TRBV20-1
abundance: few
len: 13
CDR3aa: SARGGRGSNQPQH

v_gene: TRBV6-5
abundance: many
len: 13
CDR3aa: ASALGGSRRETQY

v_gene: TRBV18
abundance: few
len: 13
CDR3aa: ASSPSAGSTDTQY

v_gene: TRBV6-6
abundance: many
len: 10
CDR3aa: ASRASGSPLH

v_gene: TRBV18
abundance: -
len: 13
CDR3aa: ASSPGLAETDTQY

v_gene: TRBV6-1
abundance: -
len: 10
CDR3aa: ASRMAGYGYT

v_gene: TRBV28
abundance: -
len: 13
CDR3aa: ASSPQGSPNYGYT

v_gene: TRBV10-3
abundance: many
len: 15
CDR3aa: AISESKSGRQADTQY

v_gene: TRBV29-1
abundance: many
len: 11
CDR3aa: SVTGGAGDTQY

v_gene: TRBV20-1
abundance: many
len: 12
CDR3aa: SARDSGLWQPQH

v_gene: TRBV7-9
abundance: -
len: 13
CDR3aa: ASSNGQGSNQPQH

v_gene: TRBV27
abundance: few
len: 18
CDR3aa: ASSPFITSAGMHSNQPQH

v_gene: TRBV6-1
abundance: -
len: 13
CDR3aa: ASSDLGAIYNEQF

v_gene: TRBV7-9
abundance: -
len: 13
CDR3aa: ASSLAASNTGELF

v_gene: TRBV19
abundance: few
len: 12
CDR3aa: ASRHGQLNQPQH

v_gene: TRBV2
abundance: few
len: 11
CDR3aa: ASSYQGKTGAF

v_gene: TRBV28
abundance: many
len: 12
CDR3aa: ASSPRGRAYEQY

v_gene: TRBV28
abundance: -
len: 12
CDR3aa: ASRSRAGTYEQY

v_gene: TRBV7-2
abundance: few
len: 14
CDR3aa: ASSLGVGTSTDTQY

v_gene: TRBV18
abundance: many
len: 13
CDR3aa: ASSPMGTGIYEQY

v_gene: TRBV20-1
abundance: many
len: 12
CDR3aa: SAPGGVNSYEQY

v_gene: TRBV3-1
abundance: many
len: 12
CDR3aa: ASSQDTGANVLT

v_gene: TRBV4-3
abundance: many
len: 11
CDR3aa: ASSQDRENIQY

v_gene: TRBV5-1
abundance: many
len: 12
CDR3aa: ASSWGWGNTEAF

v_gene: TRBV20-1
abundance: many
len: 14
CDR3aa: SARDGGLGDLETQY

v_gene: TRBV6-5
abundance: -
len: 13
CDR3aa: ASSRQVSPTGELF

v_gene: TRBV7-8
abundance: many
len: 13
CDR3aa: ASSLGISGQETQY

v_gene: TRBV15
abundance: few
len: 18
CDR3aa: ATSRDRRPGWGSSYNEQF

v_gene: TRBV5-1
abundance: few
len: 13
CDR3aa: ASSLEPRQTDTQY

v_gene: TRBV7-9
abundance: few
len: 15
CDR3aa: ASTDSLIGRANEKLF

v_gene: TRBV3-1
abundance: -
len: 13
CDR3aa: DSRPFAGWGTEAF

v_gene: TRBV6-5
abundance: few
len: 13
CDR3aa: ASSYSTDSGNTIY

v_gene: TRBV4-2
abundance: many
len: 14
CDR3aa: ASSQATVENTGELF

v_gene: TRBV7-6
abundance: few
len: 16
CDR3aa: ASSLEWSETLAKNIQY

v_gene: TRBV5-1
abundance: -
len: 13
CDR3aa: ASSLVWGSNSPLH

v_gene: TRBV3-1
abundance: few
len: 14
CDR3aa: ASSSLPGQGNWKLF

v_gene: TRBV12-3/TRBV12-4
abundance: -
len: 10
CDR3aa: ASRPTGGTQY

v_gene: TRBV19
abundance: few
len: 13
CDR3aa: ASSIVGATTDTQY

v_gene: TRBV27
abundance: few
len: 14
CDR3aa: ASSIKPGRPQGTQY

v_gene: TRBV27
abundance: many
len: 11
CDR3aa: ASSYYPNHEQY

v_gene: TRBV14
abundance: -
len: 15
CDR3aa: ASSRHRTGLSTDTQY

v_gene: TRBV12-3/TRBV12-4
abundance: many
len: 12
CDR3aa: ASSTTQGYEKLF